This record concerns one T cell receptor (beta chain) sequence. Sequencing used immunoSEQ multiplex PCR; TCRdb keeps in-frame clones, though not all of them. The table records 70,000 to 90,000 clones, almost 85% of them present only once. The data derive from a study of blood T cell repertoires in COVID-19. Across the whole study: Sample material is recorded as cDNA or gDNA derived from T cells, B-cell-depleted T cells, or PBMCs.

The germline V gene encodes CDR1 SNHLY and CDR2 FYNNEI. The CDR3 is made up of 14 amino acids. Trimming removed 5 bases at V and 1 base at J, with 11 bases between. Material for sequencing was peripheral blood. The chain recombines TRBV2 with TRBJ1-1; tentatively, D is TRBD1 (6 bases). The clonotype was recovered from an elderly woman with acute or convalescent COVID-19. CDR3 bases: TGTGCCAGCAGTTCTGGGGGGGCGAACACTGAAGCTTTCTTT. This sequence encodes CASSSGGANTEAFF.